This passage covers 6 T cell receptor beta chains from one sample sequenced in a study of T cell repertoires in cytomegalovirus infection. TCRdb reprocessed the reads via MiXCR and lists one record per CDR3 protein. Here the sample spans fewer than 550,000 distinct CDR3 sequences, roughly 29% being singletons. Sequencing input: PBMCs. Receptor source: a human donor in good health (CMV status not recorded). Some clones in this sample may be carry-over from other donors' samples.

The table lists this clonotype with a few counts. The CDR3 is CASSQGLAGVATGELFF. The CDR3 region has the DNA TGCGCCAGCAGCCAGGGACTAGCGGGAGTGGCCACCGGGGAGCTGTTTTTT. The chain recombines TRBV4-1 with TRBJ2-2, with 14 bases that match TRBD2. The V segment lost 3 bases and the J segment 4 bases; nucleotides outside the gene matches: 4. This CDR3 contains 17 residues. Germline assignment: CDR1 MGHRA and CDR2 YSYEKL.

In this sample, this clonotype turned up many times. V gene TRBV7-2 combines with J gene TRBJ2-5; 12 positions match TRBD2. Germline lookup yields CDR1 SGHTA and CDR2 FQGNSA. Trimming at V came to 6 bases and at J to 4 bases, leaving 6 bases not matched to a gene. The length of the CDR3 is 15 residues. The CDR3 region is CASSTTSGRRETQYF. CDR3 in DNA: TGTGCCAGCAGTACGACTAGCGGGAGACGAGAGACCCAGTACTTC.

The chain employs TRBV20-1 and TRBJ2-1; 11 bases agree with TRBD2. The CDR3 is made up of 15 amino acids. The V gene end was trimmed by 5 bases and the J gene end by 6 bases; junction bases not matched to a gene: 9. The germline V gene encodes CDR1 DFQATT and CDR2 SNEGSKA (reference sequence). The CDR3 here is CSAPIAGGLGNEQFF. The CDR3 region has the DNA TGCAGTGCTCCGATAGCGGGAGGGTTGGGCAATGAGCAGTTCTTC.

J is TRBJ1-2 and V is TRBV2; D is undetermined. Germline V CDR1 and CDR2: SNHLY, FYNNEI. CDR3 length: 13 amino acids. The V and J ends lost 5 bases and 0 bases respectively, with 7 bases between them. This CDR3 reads CASSQSTNYGYTF. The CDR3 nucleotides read TGTGCCAGCAGTCAAAGTACTAACTATGGCTACACCTTC.

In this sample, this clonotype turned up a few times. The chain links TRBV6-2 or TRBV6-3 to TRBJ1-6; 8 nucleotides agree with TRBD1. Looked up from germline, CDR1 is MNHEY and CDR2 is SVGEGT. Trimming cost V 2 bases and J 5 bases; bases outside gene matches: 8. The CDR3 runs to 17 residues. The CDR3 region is CASSYETGQADNSPLHF. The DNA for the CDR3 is TGTGCCAGCAGTTACGAAACGGGACAGGCGGATAATTCACCCCTCCACTTT.

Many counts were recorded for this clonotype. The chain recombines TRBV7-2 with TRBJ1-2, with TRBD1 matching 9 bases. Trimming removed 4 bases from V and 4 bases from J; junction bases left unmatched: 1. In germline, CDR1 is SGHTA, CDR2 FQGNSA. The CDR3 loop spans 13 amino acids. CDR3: CASSWGQGYGYTF. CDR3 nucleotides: TGTGCCAGCAGCTGGGGACAGGGCTATGGCTACACCTTC.